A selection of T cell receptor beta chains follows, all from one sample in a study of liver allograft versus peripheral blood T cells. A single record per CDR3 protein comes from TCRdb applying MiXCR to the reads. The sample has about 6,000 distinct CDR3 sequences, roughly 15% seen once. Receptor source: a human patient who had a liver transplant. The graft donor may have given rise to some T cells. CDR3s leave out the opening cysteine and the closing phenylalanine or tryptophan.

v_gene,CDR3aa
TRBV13,ASSLVASTYEQY
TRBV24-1,ATSDAGGDGELF
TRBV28,ASSPLGTGLGYGYT
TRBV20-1,SAPETSGSFETQY
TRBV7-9,ASSSSGNIDEAF
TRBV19,ASMDSNQPQH
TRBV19,ASSMGGVYEQY
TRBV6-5,ASKPGEEETQY
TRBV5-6,ASSFEGNYGYT
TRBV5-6,ASSWPPGTGGYNLYYGYT
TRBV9,ASSVPGQGLVGANVLT
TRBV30,AWGGLAVSTDTQY
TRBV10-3,AISEEQDLREPQH
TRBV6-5,ASRRWSGANVLT
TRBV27,ASSFGVNQPQH
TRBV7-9,ASSSPGTATGYT
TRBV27,ASSPGTDTQY
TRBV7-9,ASSARANYEQY
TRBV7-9,ASSLGTSGRGYNEQF
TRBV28,ASSPLRDGPYEQY
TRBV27,ASSSLAGGPDTQY
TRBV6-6,ASSYELAGGSSYEQY